These 32 T cell receptor beta chains were sequenced from one sample in a study of blood T cell repertoires in COVID-19. The method was immunoSEQ multiplex PCR; TCRdb's version includes in-frame clones alone and lacks a portion of them. This repertoire shows under 200,000 clones, around 87% found once; its top ten account for about 2.7%. Material for sequencing was peripheral blood. These receptors all stem from a middle-aged man with active or convalescent COVID-19.

A note on this clone: At the DNA level, this CDR3 is encoded by other sequences in the same sample as well. The gene calls are TRBV4-1 and TRBJ1-1; perhaps TRBD1 as D (6 bases). Trimming stripped 2 bases from V and 2 bases from J, with 12 bases between. The CDR3 covers 15 residues. Germline loops: CDR1 MGHRA, CDR2 YSYEKL. CDR3 bases: TGCGCCAGCAGCCAACCTAGACAGGCCAACACTGAAGCTTTCTTT. Its translation: CASSQPRQANTEAFF.

The chain couples TRBV6-5 to TRBJ1-5; 7 nucleotides line up with TRBD1. CDR3 length: 15 residues. CDR1 is MNHEY, CDR2 SVGAGI, per germline. The V segment lost 5 bases and the J segment 3 bases; nucleotides outside the gene matches: 7. The CDR3 protein is CASSPGQSINQPQHF. The CDR3 region has the DNA TGTGCCAGCAGTCCGGGACAGAGTATCAATCAGCCCCAGCATTTT.

This chain connects TRBV2 to TRBJ2-2; 7 positions agree with TRBD1. V lost 2 bases and J lost 6; bases outside the gene matches: 6. Germline assignment: CDR1 SNHLY and CDR2 FYNNEI. This CDR3 has 15 amino acids. CDR3 DNA sequence: TGTGCCAGCAGTGAATGGGACAGAGCCGCCGGGGAGCTGTTTTTT. It encodes CASSEWDRAAGELFF.

The CDR3 is CASGLALNTEAFF. Here the CDR3 DNA reads TGTGCTAGTGGTTTGGCCTTGAACACTGAAGCTTTCTTT. The V gene is TRBV12-5, the J gene TRBJ1-1; D gene unclear. Trimming left V 1 base short and J 0 bases short, with 3 bases between. This CDR3 spans 13 amino acids. Germline V gene sequence: CDR1 LGHNT, CDR2 FRNRAP.

V and J are TRBV4-1 and TRBJ2-1; D not certain. Germline CDR1 MGHRA, CDR2 YSYEKL. The CDR3 consists of 14 residues. The V end was cut by 1 base, the J end by 12 bases, with 16 bases between. Here the CDR3 DNA reads TGCGCCAGCAGCCAAGCTGATACTGCCTTCGGGCAGTTCTTC. It translates to CASSQADTAFGQFF.

V usage is TRBV28 and J usage is TRBJ1-4; TRBD1 might be the D (6 bases). Germline CDR1 and CDR2: MDHEN and SYDVKM. The CDR3 contains 16 residues. V was cut by 1 base and J by 8 bases, with 17 bases left in between. The CDR3 sequence is CASSLFGRGLGEKLFF. The CDR3 bases are TGTGCCAGCAGTTTATTTGGGCGGGGGCTTGGGGAAAAACTGTTTTTT.

The J gene is TRBJ1-2, the V gene TRBV5-6; weak D call: TRBD1 (5 bases). The CDR3 spans 15 residues. In germline, CDR1 is SGHDT, CDR2 YYEEEE. The V end lost 3 bases, the J end lost 0 bases, and 12 bases lay between the germline ends. CDR3 DNA: TGTGCCAGCAGCTGGGGCACAGCTGCTAACTATGGCTACACCTTC. It encodes CASSWGTAANYGYTF. Drawing the rest from reference TRBV5-6 and TRBJ1-2, the complete variable domain is DAGVTQSPTHLIKTRGQQVTLRCSPKSGHDTVSWYQQALGQGPQFIFQYYEEEERQRGNFPDRFSGHQFPNYSSELNVNALLLGDSALYLCASSWGTAANYGYTFGSGTRLTVV.

The V and J genes are TRBV9 and TRBJ1-1; TRBD1 matches at 12 bases. The CDR3 consists of 13 residues. CDR1 and CDR2 (germline): SGDLS, YYNGEE. V lost 4 bases and J lost 12; bases outside the gene matches: 7. Here the CDR3 DNA reads TGTGCCAGCAGCTTCGAGGGACAGGGGGCCACTTTCTTT. Translating gives CASSFEGQGATFF.

The J gene is TRBJ1-1, the V gene TRBV4-3, with TRBD1 as a possible D gene (5 bases). This CDR3 has 14 residues. The V gene's germline CDR1 is LGHNA and CDR2 YSLEER. V lost 3 bases to trimming and J lost 5 bases, with 13 bases between them. The CDR3 region is CASSQDPRGTEAFF. The CDR3 nucleotides read TGCGCCAGCAGCCAGGATCCACGGGGGACTGAAGCTTTCTTT.

The chain carries TRBV7-8 and TRBJ1-2; D ambiguous. Germline V CDR1 and CDR2: SGHVS, FQNEAQ. The CDR3 sequence is 13 residues long. Trimming removed 2 bases from V and 9 bases from J, with 13 bases in between. The CDR3 coding sequence is TGTGCCAGCAGCTTACGGCGGGAATTGAGCTACACCTTC. Translation: CASSLRRELSYTF.

The J gene is TRBJ2-3, the V gene TRBV9, with 8 positions matching TRBD2. Germline V gives CDR1 SGDLS, CDR2 YYNGEE. CDR3 length equals 15 residues. The J segment lost 7 bases and the V segment lost 3 bases, leaving 10 bases of the junction unmatched. This chain's CDR3 is CASSARGGPANTQYF. In DNA form, the CDR3 reads TGTGCCAGCAGCGCCCGGGGGGGCCCCGCGAATACGCAGTATTTT.

This clone was counted a few times. The chain joins TRBV7-9 to TRBJ1-6; a possible D gene is TRBD1 (6 bases). The germline V gene has CDR1 SEHNR and CDR2 FQNEAQ (reference sequence). This CDR3 is 16 amino acids long. V shed 1 base and J shed 9 bases, with 16 bases lying between them. The CDR3 bases are TGTGCCAGCAGCTTAGACGTACAGGGAATGGGTTCACCCCTCCACTTT. Translation: CASSLDVQGMGSPLHF.

The chain joins TRBV29-1 to TRBJ2-5, with TRBD2 matching 9 bases. Germline V gene lookup returns CDR1 SQVTM and CDR2 ANQGSEA. The CDR3 runs to 13 residues. Trimming cost V 4 bases and J 5 bases; bases outside gene matches: 5. The CDR3, as DNA: TGCAGCGTTGGAGCGGGGGGTCGGGAGACCCAGTACTTC. As protein: CSVGAGGRETQYF.

CDR3 DNA sequence: TGTGCCAGCAGACCCGGGACTAGCGGGGGCCCGAATGCCAAAAACATTCAGTACTTC. Its translation: CASRPGTSGGPNAKNIQYF. This sequence joins TRBV2 and TRBJ2-4; 14 bases align to TRBD2. The V gene's germline CDR1 is SNHLY and CDR2 FYNNEI. J was trimmed by 1 base and V by 6 bases; bases with no gene match: 11. The CDR3 runs 19 residues.

The DNA of the CDR3 is TGTGCCAGCGGGACAGGGAGTAGGGAGACCCAGTACTTC. This encodes CASGTGSRETQYF. The chain couples TRBV19 to TRBJ2-5; 9 bases match TRBD1. Germline trimming cut 9 bases from V and 5 bases from J; bases unmatched to any gene: 7. The length of the CDR3 is 13 residues. Germline values: CDR1 LNHDA, CDR2 SQIVND (reference sequence).

This clone was seen just once. The genes are TRBV4-2 and TRBJ2-1, with 7 bases identical to TRBD2. Germline V gives CDR1 LGHNA, CDR2 YNFKEQ. CDR3 length equals 17 residues. V trimming: 4 bases; J trimming: 7 bases; junction bases outside the gene matches: 16. The DNA of the CDR3 is TGTGCCAGCAGCCCGACAACGGGGGGAGTGACAGTGAATGAGCAGTTCTTC. It specifies CASSPTTGGVTVNEQFF.

This clone was seen a handful of times. J is TRBJ1-1 and V is TRBV4-2; 7 bases map to TRBD1. CDR1 and CDR2 from the germline V gene are LGHNA and YNFKEQ. The CDR3 sequence is 14 residues long. V was clipped by 0 bases and J by 5 bases; unmatched bases: 3. The CDR3 protein is CASSQDDRDTEAFF. CDR3 in DNA: TGTGCCAGCAGCCAAGATGACAGGGATACTGAAGCTTTCTTT.

The rearrangement uses TRBV19 and TRBJ1-5, with 7 bases matching TRBD1. The CDR3 has 16 residues. Germline V gene lookup returns CDR1 LNHDA and CDR2 SQIVND (reference sequence). V dropped 5 bases and J dropped 0; count of bases not matched to a gene: 7. The CDR3 here is CASSPPTGYSNQPQHF. Here the CDR3 DNA reads TGTGCCAGTAGTCCCCCGACAGGGTATAGCAATCAGCCCCAGCATTTT.

The CDR3 DNA sequence: TGTGCCAGCTCACCACCGACGGGAATGGAGACCCAGTACTTC. Translated, it gives CASSPPTGMETQYF. The chain uses TRBV18 and TRBJ2-5, with a possible D match to TRBD2 (5 bases). Trimming took off 0 bases at V and 5 bases at J, with 10 bases between the two ends. This CDR3 region has 14 residues. Germline V gives CDR1 KGHSH, CDR2 LQKENI.

The rearrangement links TRBV2 to TRBJ2-2, with 7 bases that match TRBD1. CDR3 length: 13 amino acids. Trimming took 10 bases from V and 3 from J; bases not matched to a gene: 5. Germline V gives CDR1 SNHLY, CDR2 FYNNEI. CDR3 residues: CATQGEYTGELFF. For the CDR3, the DNA is TGTGCCACTCAGGGGGAGTACACCGGGGAGCTGTTTTTT.

This clone is a singleton in its sample. The chain combines TRBV6-2 or TRBV6-3 with TRBJ2-2; D is ambiguous. CDR1 and CDR2 from the germline V gene are MNHEY and SVGEGT. The CDR3 runs 16 residues. Trimming stripped 5 bases from V and 0 bases from J, with 13 bases between. The CDR3 sequence: CASSPAVSTNTGELFF. CDR3 in DNA: TGTGCCAGCAGTCCCGCTGTTAGTACGAACACCGGGGAGCTGTTTTTT.

J is TRBJ1-2 and V is TRBV4-1; 7 bases agree with TRBD1. The V segment lost 2 bases and the J segment 3 bases; nucleotides outside the gene matches: 15. In germline, CDR1 is MGHRA, CDR2 YSYEKL. CDR3 length: 18 residues. CDR3: CASSQPHATGKADYGYTF. CDR3 in DNA: TGCGCCAGCAGCCAACCTCACGCGACAGGGAAAGCGGACTATGGCTACACCTTC.

Only a few counts were recorded for this clone. The chain is built from TRBV7-2 and TRBJ1-6; D remains unclear. Trimming removed 2 bases at V and 0 bases at J, with 5 bases between. The CDR3 has 15 residues. The germline V gene has CDR1 SGHTA and CDR2 FQGNSA. This CDR3 is CASSLMSSYNSPLHF. In DNA form, the CDR3 reads TGTGCCAGCAGCTTAATGAGCTCCTATAATTCACCCCTCCACTTT.

The genes are TRBV7-8 and TRBJ1-1; TRBD1 matches 7 bases. The CDR3 is 14 amino acids. The germline V gene has CDR1 SGHVS and CDR2 FQNEAQ. Germline trimming cut 5 bases from V and 1 base from J; bases unmatched to any gene: 4. As DNA, the CDR3 is TGTGCCAGCAGCCAGCGACAGGGGAACACTGAAGCTTTCTTT. This gives the protein CASSQRQGNTEAFF.

The rearrangement uses TRBV4-1 and TRBJ2-7, with D possibly matching TRBD2 (6 bases). Germline-derived CDR1 and CDR2 are MGHRA and YSYEKL. CDR3 length: 13 amino acids. V lost 1 base to trimming and J lost 3 bases, with 7 bases between them. The chain's CDR3 is CASSQGGGYEQYF. The CDR3, as DNA: TGCGCCAGCAGCCAAGGGGGAGGCTACGAGCAGTACTTC.

The rearrangement joins TRBV5-6 to TRBJ2-6, with TRBD2 matching 7 bases. Germline CDR1 reads SGHDT; CDR2 reads YYEEEE. V lost 0 bases to trimming and J lost 0 bases; unmatched junction nucleotides: 6. The CDR3 has 18 residues. CDR3 sequence: CASSLEVGRGSGANVLTF. The CDR3 region has the DNA TGTGCCAGCAGCTTGGAGGTGGGGAGGGGCTCTGGGGCCAACGTCCTGACTTTC.

CDR3 nucleotides: TGTGCCAGCACTACCAGCGGGGGGACCTACAATGAGCAGTTCTTC. This sequence encodes CASTTSGGTYNEQFF. The rearrangement joins TRBV13 to TRBJ2-1; TRBD2 matches at 9 bases. The CDR3 runs 15 residues. Germline V CDR1 and CDR2: PRHDT, FYEKMQ (reference sequence). The V gene end was trimmed by 7 bases and the J gene end by 2 bases; junction bases not matched to a gene: 6. The whole variable domain, filled in from reference TRBV13 and TRBJ2-1, reads AAGVIQSPRHLIKEKRETATLKCYPIPRHDTVYWYQQGPGQDPQFLISFYEKMQSDKGSIPDRFSAQQFSDYHSELNMSSLELGDSALYFCASTTSGGTYNEQFFGPGTRLTVL.

The J gene is TRBJ1-4, the V gene TRBV6-5; the match to TRBD1 covers 7 bases. Germline CDR1 is MNHEY and CDR2 is SVGAGI. The V and J ends lost 9 bases and 8 bases, in that order; junction bases with no gene match: 9. The CDR3 is 13 amino acids. CDR3 nucleotide sequence: TGTGCCAGTTCCGCACAGGGGAGCGAAAAACTGTTTTTT. This sequence encodes CASSAQGSEKLFF.

The V gene is TRBV6-5, the J gene TRBJ2-2; perhaps TRBD2 as D (6 bases). CDR3 length: 13 residues. Trimming stripped 6 bases from V and 2 bases from J, with 7 bases between. Per the germline V gene, CDR1 is MNHEY and CDR2 is SVGAGI. The DNA of the CDR3 is TGTGCCAGCAGCGGACTAAACACCGGGGAGCTGTTTTTT. Translation gives CASSGLNTGELFF.

This rearrangement joins TRBV6-5 to TRBJ2-4, with TRBD2 identical over 9 bases. Germline lookup yields CDR1 MNHEY and CDR2 SVGAGI. J was trimmed by 8 bases and V by 4 bases; bases with no gene match: 12. CDR3 length: 16 amino acids. The CDR3 coding sequence is TGTGCCAGCAGTTCCCTCGGGAGCGGGGGGAGGCACATTCAGTACTTC. It specifies CASSSLGSGGRHIQYF.

This rearrangement joins TRBV24-1 to TRBJ1-2, with D maybe TRBD1 (5 bases). The V gene lost 5 bases and the J gene lost 5 bases, with 8 bases spanning the gap. The V gene's germline CDR1 is KGHDR and CDR2 SFDVKD. CDR3 size: 12 residues. The CDR3 bases are TGTGCCACCAGTGTTCGGGGGTATGGCTACACCTTC. Translating gives CATSVRGYGYTF.

This clone was seen a single time. The chain recombines TRBV21-1 with TRBJ1-3; the table calls TRBD1, which could not be checked here. TRBV21-1 counts as a pseudogene. This CDR3 contains 14 residues. The CDR3 region is CASSPRQAGNTIYF. The CDR3 nucleotides are TGTGCCAGCAGCCCTCGACAGGCTGGAAACACCATATATTTT.